This T cell receptor (beta chain) appears in the sequencing data of a study of human T cells and chemical hapten exposure. Study-level information: A roughly 2 cm by roughly 2 cm inner upper arm patch received 2% DPC for sensitization. General study results and limits: Controls formed significantly fewer large CDR3 similarity clusters than expanded TCRs did.

This sample's time point: patch test 2, 6 weeks after DPC sensitization. Stated treatment: therapeutic diphenylcyclopropenone sensitization with weekly scalp DPC. Blood sampling preceded each patch test application. Unfractionated whole blood was the source of the extracted total RNA. About this clonotype itself: Its antigen is undetermined.

TCRdb fed the RACE reads into MiXCR, producing one record per CDR3 protein. The top ten hold under 7% of the sample, which has about 350,000 distinct CDR3 sequences, around 6% seen once. The clonotype comes from a woman aged 18-30 years with alopecia areata. Some clones in this sample may be carry-over from other donors' samples. The material was whole blood, obtained in connection with sensitization to the hapten diphenylcyclopropenone (DPC).

CDR3 coding DNA: TGTGCCAGCACTACTGGGACAGGAGGAGGCACTGAAGCTTTCTTT. It specifies CASTTGTGGGTEAFF. The chain uses TRBV4-2 and TRBJ1-1, with 8 nucleotides matching TRBD1. CDR1 LGHNA and CDR2 YNFKEQ come from the germline V gene. The CDR3 extends over 15 amino acids. With 7 bases clipped from V and 4 bases from J, the junction kept 11 bases outside the gene matches.